This TCR beta chain stems from a study of T cell repertoires in cytomegalovirus infection (dated by TCRdb to the late 2010s). With respect to the entire study: Alongside well-studied HLA-B-restricted epitopes, the peptide stimulations were aimed at recently identified HLA-C-restricted CMV epitopes, whose presentation resists viral immunomodulation. Donor HLA type was relevant to the analysis, because carriage of CMV infection together with the matching HLA type was indicated by public TCR beta signatures. What the authors observed across the whole study: In the ex vivo response, HLA-C-restricted CMV-specific TCR beta clonotypes were dominant, and in two of eight donors the single most frequent clonotype came from this HLA-C-restricted group. Cumulative frequency of public TCR beta family members discriminated carriers of CMV infection plus the relevant HLA type in this cohort and an independent roughly 340-donor cohort.

The treatment or condition tag for this specimen amounts to: in vitro stimulation with specific CMV peptide epitopes to enrich CMV-specific T cells. Reads for this sample came from an Illumina HiSeq 1500. Using fastp at Q25 and MiXCR, TCRdb reprocessed the public reads and kept productive beta chains. Identical CDR3 protein sequences are pooled into one entry, listed with their most common genes and DNA. The sample includes 110,000 or so distinct CDR3 sequences, with 30% to 35% observed a single time. The top ten clones comprise more than 35% of the sample. V is clipped by 0 bases and J by 5 bases, and the sequence between their germline boundaries is 5 bases long. Taken from the germline V gene (reference sequence), the CDR1 and CDR2 loops are SEHNR and FQNEAQ. The CDR3 measures 13 amino acids from cysteine to phenylalanine. Only CDR3 DNA remains: 39 bases, in frame from the first base. This clonotype was found a few times. It has no known antigen specificity. No clone much larger than this one lies a single base away; base qualities are absent.

The chain employs TRBV7-9 and TRBJ1-5, with the D gene uncertain. This sequence originates from a human donor in good health (CMV status not recorded). Some clones in this sample may be carry-over from other donors' samples. Sequences were derived from CD8+ T cells from cultured PBMCs, sampled from culture after CMV antigen stimulation. The CDR3 amino acid sequence is: CASSLAQHQPQHF. The DNA sequence is as follows: TGTGCCAGCAGCTTAGCGCAGCATCAGCCCCAGCATTTT. The CDR3 plus the reference TRBV7-9 and TRBJ1-5 genes for the other parts give the full variable domain: DTGVSQNPRHKITKRGQNVTFRCDPISEHNRLYWYRQTLGQGPEFLTYFQNEAQLEKSRLLSDRFSAERPKGSFSTLEIQRTEQGDSAMYLCASSLAQHQPQHFGDGTRLSIL.